This T cell receptor (beta chain) derives from a study of blood T cell repertoires in COVID-19. V shed 7 bases and J shed 6 bases, with 15 bases lying between them. Germline-derived CDR1 and CDR2 are SQVTM and ANQGSEA. The CDR3 has 12 amino acids. The table came from immunoSEQ multiplex PCR; TCRdb's copy has only in-frame clones and leaves some out. The sample carries about 480,000 clones, around 88% recorded once. The clonotype comes from a woman in her forties or fifties with COVID-19, enrolled during active disease. The J gene is TRBJ1-1, the V gene TRBV29-1, with D perhaps TRBD1 (5 bases). The source material was peripheral blood. The CDR3 DNA is TGCAGCGGTCAGGGACCGGGGGCTGAAGCTTTCTTT. Its protein is CSGQGPGAEAFF.